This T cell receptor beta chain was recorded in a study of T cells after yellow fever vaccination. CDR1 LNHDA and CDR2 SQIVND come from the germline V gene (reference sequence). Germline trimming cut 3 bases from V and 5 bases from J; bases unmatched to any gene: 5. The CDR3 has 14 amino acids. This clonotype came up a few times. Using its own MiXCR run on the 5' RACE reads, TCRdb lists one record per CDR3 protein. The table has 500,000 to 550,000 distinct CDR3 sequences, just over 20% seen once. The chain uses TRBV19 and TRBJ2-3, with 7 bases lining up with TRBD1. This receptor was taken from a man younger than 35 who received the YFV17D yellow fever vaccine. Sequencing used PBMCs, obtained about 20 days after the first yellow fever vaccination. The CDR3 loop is CASSIFQGEDTQYF. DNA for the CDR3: TGTGCCAGTAGTATCTTTCAGGGGGAAGATACGCAGTATTTT.